The text below deals with one T cell receptor beta chain. The antigen is unknown. These data are taken from a study of cytomegalovirus exposure and HLA in healthy donors. The CDR3 covers 15 residues. Germline loops: CDR1 MNHNY, CDR2 SVGAGI (reference sequence). V was pared by 6 bases and J by 2 bases, with 6 bases of the junction left unmatched. The PCR was carried out with 60 Vbeta primers and 13 Jbeta primers. Using immunoSEQ multiplex PCR, the repertoire was profiled, and TCRdb retains in-frame clones only, with some absent. This sample yields 210,000 or so clones, of which about three quarters are seen a single time; 15% to 18% belongs to the top ten. Study-wide findings and caveats: Most of the TCR beta V segments (in an earlier analysis) were productive either about 87% or about 30% of the time. What was likely a sequencing artifact was a cluster of highly shared sequence variants. Later on, an analysis showed TCR association rates differing by HLA locus, with DRB1 the most and HLA-C the fewest.

The origin of this receptor is a man aged 35-49 years in good health and CMV-seronegative. The chain has TRBV6-6 and TRBJ2-1, with TRBD1 matching 8 bases. Sequencing used PBMCs. Written as DNA, the CDR3 is TGTGCCAGCAGCCCCGGACAGGGCACCTACAATGAGCAGTTCTTC. It encodes CASSPGQGTYNEQFF.